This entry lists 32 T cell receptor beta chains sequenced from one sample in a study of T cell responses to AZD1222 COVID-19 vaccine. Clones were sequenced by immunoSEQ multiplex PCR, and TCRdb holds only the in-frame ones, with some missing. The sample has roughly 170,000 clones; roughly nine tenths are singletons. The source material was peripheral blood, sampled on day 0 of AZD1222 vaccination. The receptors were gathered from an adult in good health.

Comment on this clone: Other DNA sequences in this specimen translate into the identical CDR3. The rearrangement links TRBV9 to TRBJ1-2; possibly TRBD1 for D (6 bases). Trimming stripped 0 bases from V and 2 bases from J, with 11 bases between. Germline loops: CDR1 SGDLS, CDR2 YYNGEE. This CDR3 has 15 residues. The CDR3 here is CASSVGTGLNYGYTF. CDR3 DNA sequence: TGTGCCAGCAGCGTAGGAACAGGGTTAAACTATGGCTACACCTTC.

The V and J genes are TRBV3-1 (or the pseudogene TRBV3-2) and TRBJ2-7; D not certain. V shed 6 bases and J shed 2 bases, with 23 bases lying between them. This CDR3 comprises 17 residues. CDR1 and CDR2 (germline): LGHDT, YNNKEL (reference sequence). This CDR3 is CASSNKGGLPFPYEQYF. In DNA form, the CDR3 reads TGTGCCAGCAGTAACAAGGGTGGGTTACCCTTTCCCTACGAGCAGTACTTC.

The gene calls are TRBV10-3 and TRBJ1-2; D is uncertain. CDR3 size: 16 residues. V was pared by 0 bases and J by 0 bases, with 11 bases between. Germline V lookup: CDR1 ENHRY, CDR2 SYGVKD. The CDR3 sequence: CAISESHSTSNYGYTF. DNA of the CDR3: TGTGCCATCAGTGAGTCGCACAGTACCTCTAACTATGGCTACACCTTC.

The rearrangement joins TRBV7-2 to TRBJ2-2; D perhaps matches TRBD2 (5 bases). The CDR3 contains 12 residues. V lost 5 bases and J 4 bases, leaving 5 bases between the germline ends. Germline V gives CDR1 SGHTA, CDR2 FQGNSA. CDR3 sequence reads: CASSAGTGELFF. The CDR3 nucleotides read TGTGCCAGCAGCGCGGGCACCGGGGAGCTGTTTTTT.

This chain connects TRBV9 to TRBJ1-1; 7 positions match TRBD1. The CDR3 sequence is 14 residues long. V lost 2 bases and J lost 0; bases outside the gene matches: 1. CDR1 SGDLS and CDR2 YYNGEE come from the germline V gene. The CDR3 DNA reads TGTGCCAGCAGCGTGGACAGGCTGAACACTGAAGCTTTCTTT. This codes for CASSVDRLNTEAFF. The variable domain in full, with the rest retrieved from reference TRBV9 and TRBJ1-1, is DSGVTQTPKHLITATGQRVTLRCSPRSGDLSVYWYQQSLDQGLQFLIQYYNGEERAKGNILERFSAQQFPDLHSELNLSSLELGDSALYFCASSVDRLNTEAFFGQGTRLTVV.

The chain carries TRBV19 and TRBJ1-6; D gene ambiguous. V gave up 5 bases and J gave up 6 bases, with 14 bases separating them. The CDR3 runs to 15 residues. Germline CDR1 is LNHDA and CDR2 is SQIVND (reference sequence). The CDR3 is CASSSVDGPNSPLHF. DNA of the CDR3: TGTGCCAGTAGTTCCGTAGACGGGCCTAATTCACCCCTCCACTTT.

CDR3 sequence reads: CASSIGGGHNSPLHF. The CDR3 coding sequence is TGTGCCAGTAGTATAGGGGGGGGTCATAATTCACCCCTCCACTTT. V is TRBV19 and J is TRBJ1-6; tentatively, D is TRBD1 (5 bases). Germline CDR1 is LNHDA and CDR2 is SQIVND (reference sequence). The V end was cut by 1 base, the J end by 5 bases, with 9 bases between. The CDR3 totals 15 residues.

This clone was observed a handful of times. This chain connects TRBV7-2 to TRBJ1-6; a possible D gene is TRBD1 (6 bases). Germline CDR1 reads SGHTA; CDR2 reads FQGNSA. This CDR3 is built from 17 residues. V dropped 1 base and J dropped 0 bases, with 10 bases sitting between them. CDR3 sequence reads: CASSLGGGNSYNSPLHF. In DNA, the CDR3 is TGTGCCAGCAGCTTAGGAGGGGGAAACTCCTATAATTCACCCCTCCACTTT.

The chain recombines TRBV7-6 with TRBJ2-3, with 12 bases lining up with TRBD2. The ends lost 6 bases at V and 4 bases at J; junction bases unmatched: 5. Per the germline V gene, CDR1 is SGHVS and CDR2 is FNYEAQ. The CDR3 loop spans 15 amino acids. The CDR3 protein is CASSLLAGGPDTQYF. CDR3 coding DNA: TGTGCCAGCAGTCTACTAGCGGGAGGTCCAGATACGCAGTATTTT. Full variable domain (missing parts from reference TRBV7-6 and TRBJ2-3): GAGVSQSPRYKVTKRGQDVALRCDPISGHVSLYWYRQALGQGPEFLTYFNYEAQQDKSGLPNDRFSAERPEGSISTLTIQRTEQRDSAMYRCASSLLAGGPDTQYFGPGTRLTVL.

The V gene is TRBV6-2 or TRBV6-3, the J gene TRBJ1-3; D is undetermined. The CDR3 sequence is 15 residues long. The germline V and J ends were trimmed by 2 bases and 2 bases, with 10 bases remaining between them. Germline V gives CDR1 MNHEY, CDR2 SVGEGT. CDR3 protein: CASSYPRGTGNTIYF. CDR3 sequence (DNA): TGTGCCAGCAGTTACCCCCGGGGAACTGGAAACACCATATATTTT.

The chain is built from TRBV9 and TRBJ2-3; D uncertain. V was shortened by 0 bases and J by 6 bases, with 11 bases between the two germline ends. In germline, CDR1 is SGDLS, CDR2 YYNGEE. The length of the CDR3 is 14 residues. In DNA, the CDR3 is TGTGCCAGCAGCGTAGGCATTTCTGGGGATACGCAGTATTTT. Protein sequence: CASSVGISGDTQYF.

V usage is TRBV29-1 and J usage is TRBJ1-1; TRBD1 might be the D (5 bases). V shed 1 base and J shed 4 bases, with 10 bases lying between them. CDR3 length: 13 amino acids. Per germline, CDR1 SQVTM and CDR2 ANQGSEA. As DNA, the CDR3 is TGCAGCGTTGAAGTTTTAGGGGCCACTGAAGCTTTCTTT. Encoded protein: CSVEVLGATEAFF.

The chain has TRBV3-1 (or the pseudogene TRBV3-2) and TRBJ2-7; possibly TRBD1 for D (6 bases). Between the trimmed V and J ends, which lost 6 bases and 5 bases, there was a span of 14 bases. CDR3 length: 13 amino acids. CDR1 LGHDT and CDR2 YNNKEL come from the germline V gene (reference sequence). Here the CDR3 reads CASRSTGYDEQYF. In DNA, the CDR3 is TGTGCCAGCAGGTCGACAGGATATGACGAGCAGTACTTC.

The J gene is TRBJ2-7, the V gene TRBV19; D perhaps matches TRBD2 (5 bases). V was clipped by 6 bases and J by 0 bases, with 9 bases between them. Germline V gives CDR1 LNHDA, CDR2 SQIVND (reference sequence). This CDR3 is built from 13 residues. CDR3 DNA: TGTGCCAGTAGGTCGGAGGACTCCTACGAGCAGTACTTC. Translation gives CASRSEDSYEQYF. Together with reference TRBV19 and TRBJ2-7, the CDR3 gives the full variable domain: DGGITQSPKYLFRKEGQNVTLSCEQNLNHDAMYWYRQDPGQGLRLIYYSQIVNDFQKGDIAEGYSVSREKKESFPLTVTSAQKNPTAFYLCASRSEDSYEQYFGPGTRLTVT.

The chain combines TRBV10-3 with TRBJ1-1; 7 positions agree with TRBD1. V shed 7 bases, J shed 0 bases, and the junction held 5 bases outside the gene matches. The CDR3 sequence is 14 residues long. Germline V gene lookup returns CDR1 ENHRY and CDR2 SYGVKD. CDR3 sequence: CAITRTGMNTEAFF. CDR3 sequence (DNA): TGTGCCATCACCAGGACAGGAATGAACACTGAAGCTTTCTTT.

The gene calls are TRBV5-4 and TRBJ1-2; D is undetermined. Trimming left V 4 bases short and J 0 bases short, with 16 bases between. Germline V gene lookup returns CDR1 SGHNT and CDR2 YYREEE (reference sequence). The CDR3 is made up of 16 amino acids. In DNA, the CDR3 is TGTGCCAGCAGCACGGCGCCGACGTACTCTAACTATGGCTACACCTTC. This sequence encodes CASSTAPTYSNYGYTF.

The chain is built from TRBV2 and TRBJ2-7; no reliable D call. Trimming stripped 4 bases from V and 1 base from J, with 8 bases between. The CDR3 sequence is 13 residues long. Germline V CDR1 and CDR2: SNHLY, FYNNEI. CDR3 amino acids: CASSGPVSYEQYF. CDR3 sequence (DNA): TGTGCCAGCAGTGGTCCGGTATCCTACGAGCAGTACTTC.

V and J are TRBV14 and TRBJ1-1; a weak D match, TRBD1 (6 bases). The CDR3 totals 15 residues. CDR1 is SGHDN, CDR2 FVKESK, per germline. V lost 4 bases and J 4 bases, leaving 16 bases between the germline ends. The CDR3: CASSRRLGQFTEAFF. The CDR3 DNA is TGTGCCAGCAGCCGCCGTCTTGGACAGTTCACTGAAGCTTTCTTT.

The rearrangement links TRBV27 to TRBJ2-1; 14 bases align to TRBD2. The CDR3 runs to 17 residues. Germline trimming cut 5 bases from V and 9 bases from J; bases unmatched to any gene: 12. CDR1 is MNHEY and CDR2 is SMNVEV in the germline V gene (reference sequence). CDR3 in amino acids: CASSPRRLAGGPSEQFF. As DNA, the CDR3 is TGTGCCAGCAGTCCCCGGCGACTAGCGGGGGGGCCTAGTGAGCAGTTCTTC.

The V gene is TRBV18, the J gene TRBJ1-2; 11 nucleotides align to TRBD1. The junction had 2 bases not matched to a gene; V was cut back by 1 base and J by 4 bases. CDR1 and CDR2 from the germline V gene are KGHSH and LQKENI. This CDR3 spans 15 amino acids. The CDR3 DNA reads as TGTGCCAGCTCACCACGGGACAGGGGGTTCTATGGCTACACCTTC. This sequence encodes CASSPRDRGFYGYTF.

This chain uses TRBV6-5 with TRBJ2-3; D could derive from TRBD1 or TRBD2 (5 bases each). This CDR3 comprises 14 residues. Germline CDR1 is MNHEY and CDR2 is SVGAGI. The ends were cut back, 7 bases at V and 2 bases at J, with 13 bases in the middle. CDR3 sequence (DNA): TGTGCCAGCACCTATCACGGGGCCACAGATACGCAGTATTTT. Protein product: CASTYHGATDTQYF.

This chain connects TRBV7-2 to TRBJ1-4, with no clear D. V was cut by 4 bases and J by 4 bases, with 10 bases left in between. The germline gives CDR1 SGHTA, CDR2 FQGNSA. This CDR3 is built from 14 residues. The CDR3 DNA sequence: TGTGCCAGCAGCTCGCGGGGTGGTAATGAAAAACTGTTTTTT. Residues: CASSSRGGNEKLFF.

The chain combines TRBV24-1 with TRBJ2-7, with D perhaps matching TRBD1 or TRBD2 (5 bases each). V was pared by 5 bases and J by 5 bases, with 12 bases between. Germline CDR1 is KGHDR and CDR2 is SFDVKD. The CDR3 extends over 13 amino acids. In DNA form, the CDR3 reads TGTGCCACCAGTGGTTGGGGGAGCCACGAGCAGTACTTC. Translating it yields CATSGWGSHEQYF.

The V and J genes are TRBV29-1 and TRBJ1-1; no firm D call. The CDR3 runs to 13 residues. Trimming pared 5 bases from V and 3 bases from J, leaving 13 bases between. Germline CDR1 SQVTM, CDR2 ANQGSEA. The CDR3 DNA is TGCAGCGTTCTTTCCGGGATGCACACTGAAGCTTTCTTT. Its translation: CSVLSGMHTEAFF.

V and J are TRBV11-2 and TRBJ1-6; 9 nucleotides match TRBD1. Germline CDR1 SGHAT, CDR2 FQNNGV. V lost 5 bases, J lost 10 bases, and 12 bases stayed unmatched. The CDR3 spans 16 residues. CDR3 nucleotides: TGTGCCAGCAGCCCCATTTTGGACAGGGGTGAATCACCCCTCCACTTT. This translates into CASSPILDRGESPLHF.

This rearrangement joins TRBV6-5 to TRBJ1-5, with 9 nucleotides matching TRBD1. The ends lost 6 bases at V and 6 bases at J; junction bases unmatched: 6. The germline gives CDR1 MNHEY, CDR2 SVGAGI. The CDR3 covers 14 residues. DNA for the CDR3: TGTGCCAGCAGCGTGACAGGGGGAAGTCAGCCCCAGCATTTT. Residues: CASSVTGGSQPQHF.

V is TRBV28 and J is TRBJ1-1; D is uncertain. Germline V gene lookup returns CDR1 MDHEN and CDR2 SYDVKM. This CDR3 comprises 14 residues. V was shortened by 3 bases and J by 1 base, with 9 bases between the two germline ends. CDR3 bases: TGTGCCAGCAGTTTCCTACGGAGGAACACTGAAGCTTTCTTT. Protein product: CASSFLRRNTEAFF.

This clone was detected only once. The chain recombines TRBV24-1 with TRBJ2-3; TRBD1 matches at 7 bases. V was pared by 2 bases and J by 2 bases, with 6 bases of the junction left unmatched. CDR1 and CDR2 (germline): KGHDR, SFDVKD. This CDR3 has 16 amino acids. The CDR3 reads CATSDYRDSHTDTQYF. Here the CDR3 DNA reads TGTGCCACCAGTGATTACCGGGACAGCCACACAGATACGCAGTATTTT.

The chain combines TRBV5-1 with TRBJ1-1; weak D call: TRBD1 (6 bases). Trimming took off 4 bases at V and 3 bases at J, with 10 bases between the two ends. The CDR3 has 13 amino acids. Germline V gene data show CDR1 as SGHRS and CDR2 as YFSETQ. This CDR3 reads CASSQKGDTEAFF. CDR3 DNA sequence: TGCGCCAGCAGCCAAAAGGGGGACACTGAAGCTTTCTTT.

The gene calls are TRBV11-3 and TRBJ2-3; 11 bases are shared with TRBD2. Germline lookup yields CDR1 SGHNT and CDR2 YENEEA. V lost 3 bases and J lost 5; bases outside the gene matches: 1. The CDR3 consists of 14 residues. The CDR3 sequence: CASSFSGREDTQYF. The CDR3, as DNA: TGTGCCAGCAGCTTTAGCGGGAGGGAAGATACGCAGTATTTT.

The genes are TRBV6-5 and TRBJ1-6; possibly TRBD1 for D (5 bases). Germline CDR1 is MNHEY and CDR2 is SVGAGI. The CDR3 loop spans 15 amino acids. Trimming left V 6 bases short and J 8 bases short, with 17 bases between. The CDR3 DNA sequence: TGTGCCAGCAGCCGGGGCCGCGGATCATATTCACCCCTCCACTTT. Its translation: CASSRGRGSYSPLHF.

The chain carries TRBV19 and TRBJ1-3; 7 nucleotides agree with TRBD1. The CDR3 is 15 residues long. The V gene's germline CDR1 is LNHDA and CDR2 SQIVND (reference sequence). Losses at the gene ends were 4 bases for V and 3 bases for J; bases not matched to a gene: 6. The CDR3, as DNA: TGTGCCAGTAGTACCTACAGGGGAAGTGGAAACACCATATATTTT. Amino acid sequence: CASSTYRGSGNTIYF.